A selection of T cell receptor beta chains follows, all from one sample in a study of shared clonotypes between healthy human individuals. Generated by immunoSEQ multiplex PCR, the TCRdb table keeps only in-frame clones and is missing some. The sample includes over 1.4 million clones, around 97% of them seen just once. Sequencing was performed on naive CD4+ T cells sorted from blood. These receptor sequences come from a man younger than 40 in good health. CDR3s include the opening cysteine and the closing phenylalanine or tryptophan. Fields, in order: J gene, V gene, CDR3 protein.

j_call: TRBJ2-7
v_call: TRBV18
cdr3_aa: CASSPLGLAGGSYEQYF

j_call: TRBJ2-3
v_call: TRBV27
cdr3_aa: CASRQTGEGTQYF

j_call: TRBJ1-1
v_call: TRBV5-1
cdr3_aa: CASSLEGTGSQAFF

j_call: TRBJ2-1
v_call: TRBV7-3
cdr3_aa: CASSLWARGTFDEQFF

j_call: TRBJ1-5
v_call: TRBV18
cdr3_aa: CASSPSQGWDQPQHF

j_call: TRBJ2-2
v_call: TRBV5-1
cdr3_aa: CASSRGLAGGDGELFF

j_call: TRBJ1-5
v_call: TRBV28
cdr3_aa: CASSSHRGPGQPQHF

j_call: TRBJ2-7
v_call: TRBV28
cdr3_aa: CASSCFLGQDLYEQYF

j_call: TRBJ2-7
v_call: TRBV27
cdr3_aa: CASSLITGTGYYEQYF

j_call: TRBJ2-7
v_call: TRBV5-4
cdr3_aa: CASSSGTSGNYEQYF

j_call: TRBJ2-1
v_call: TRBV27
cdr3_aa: CASSLSASGVNEQFF

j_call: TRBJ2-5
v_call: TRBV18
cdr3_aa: CASSPPSTGTETQYF

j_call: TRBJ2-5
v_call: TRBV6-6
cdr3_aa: CASSYLPGAQYF

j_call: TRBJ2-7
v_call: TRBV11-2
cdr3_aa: CASSPERSYEQYF

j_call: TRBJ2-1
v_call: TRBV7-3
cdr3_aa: CASSLSGNEQFF

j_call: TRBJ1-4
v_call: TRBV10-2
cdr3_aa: CASSAGRFNEKLFF

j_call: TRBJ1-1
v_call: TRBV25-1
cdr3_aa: CASSGRGPRAFF

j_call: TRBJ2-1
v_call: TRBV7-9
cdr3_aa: CASSQRGLAVGSEQFF

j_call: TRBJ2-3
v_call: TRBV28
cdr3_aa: CASSKTGGLAGGGVNTDTQYF

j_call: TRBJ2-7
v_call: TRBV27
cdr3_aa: CASSLRTSYEQYF

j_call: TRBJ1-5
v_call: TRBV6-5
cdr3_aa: CASSPTGGNQPQHF

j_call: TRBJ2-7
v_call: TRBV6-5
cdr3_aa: CASRTSGTYEQYF

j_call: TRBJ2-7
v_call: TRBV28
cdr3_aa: CASSLSGGEQYF

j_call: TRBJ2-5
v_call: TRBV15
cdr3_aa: CATSRVLGQGEETQYF

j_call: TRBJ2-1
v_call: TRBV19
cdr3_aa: CASRRLAGGPGGQFF

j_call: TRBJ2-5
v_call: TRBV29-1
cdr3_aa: CSGRLAERVETQYF

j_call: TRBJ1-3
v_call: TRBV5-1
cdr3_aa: CASSLLGFGNTIYF

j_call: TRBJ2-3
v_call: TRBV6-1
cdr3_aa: CASSASPDSGGVDTQYF

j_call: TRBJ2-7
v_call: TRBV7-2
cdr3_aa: CASSPGFYEQYF

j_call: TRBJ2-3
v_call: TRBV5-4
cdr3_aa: CASSRQGISTDTQYF

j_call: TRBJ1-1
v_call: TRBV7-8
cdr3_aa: CASSPLTGGGTEAFF

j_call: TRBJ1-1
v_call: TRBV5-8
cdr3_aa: CASSFHSNTEAFF

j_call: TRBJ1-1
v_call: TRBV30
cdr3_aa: CAWSPAYEAFF

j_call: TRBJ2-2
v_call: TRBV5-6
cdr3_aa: CASSLGRGIGELFF

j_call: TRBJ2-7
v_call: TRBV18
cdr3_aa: CASSMGQGQGYEQYF

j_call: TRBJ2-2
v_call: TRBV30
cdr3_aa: CAWSGIAGANTGELFF

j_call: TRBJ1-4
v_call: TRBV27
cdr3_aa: CASSRGQGGSEKLFF

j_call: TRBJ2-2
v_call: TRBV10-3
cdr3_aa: CAIRFSGGDRELFF

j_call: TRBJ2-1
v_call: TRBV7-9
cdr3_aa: CASSLPWTSGKQFF

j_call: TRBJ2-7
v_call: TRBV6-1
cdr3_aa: CASSPLAGGMDEQYF

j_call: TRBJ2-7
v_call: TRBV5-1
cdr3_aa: CASSFGTGAYEQYF

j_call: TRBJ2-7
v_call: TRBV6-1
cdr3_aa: CASSEPLGGISYEQYF

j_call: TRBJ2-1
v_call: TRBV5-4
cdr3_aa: CASSATGGHNEQFF

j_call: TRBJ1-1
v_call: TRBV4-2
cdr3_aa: CASSQDRETEAFF

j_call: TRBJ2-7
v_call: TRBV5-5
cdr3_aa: CASSTEVLGEQYF

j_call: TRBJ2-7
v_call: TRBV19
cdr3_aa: CASSPTGGYYEQYF

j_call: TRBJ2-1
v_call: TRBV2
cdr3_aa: CASSGEARTYNEQFF

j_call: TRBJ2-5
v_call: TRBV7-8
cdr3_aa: CASSLAGAKETQYF

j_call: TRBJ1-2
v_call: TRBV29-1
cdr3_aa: CSVRKANYGYTF

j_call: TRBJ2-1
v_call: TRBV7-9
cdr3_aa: CASSHGLAGWNEQFF

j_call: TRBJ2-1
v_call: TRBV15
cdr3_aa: CATSSTLAGAYNEQFF

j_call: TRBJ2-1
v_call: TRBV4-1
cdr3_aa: CASSQAIAGGSYNEQFF

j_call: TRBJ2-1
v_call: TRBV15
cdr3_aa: CATSNRGVRNEQFF

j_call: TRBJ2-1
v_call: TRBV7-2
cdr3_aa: CASRRSGDPYNEQFF